These T cell receptor beta chains were read from a single sample in a study of blood T cell repertoires in COVID-19. Libraries were prepared by immunoSEQ multiplex PCR; TCRdb keeps only in-frame clonotypes and omits some of them. Here the sample spans roughly 250,000 clones, about 90% being singletons. Input material: peripheral blood. Every receptor here comes from a woman aged 40 to 50 with acute or convalescent COVID-19. Both conserved end residues are part of each CDR3. A D gene is named only where the DNA matches it firmly. Clone sizes are given selectively: once, few, many, or a class where the clone is expanded.

. | 17 | TRBJ2-3 | TRBV5-3 | TRBD2 | TGTGCCAGAAGCTTGGGGAGTAGCGGGGGACTTCACGATACGCAGTATTTT | CARSLGSSGGLHDTQYF
once | 10 | TRBJ1-1 | TRBV6-5 | . | TGTGCCGCGGAGTACACTGAAGCTTTCTTT | CAAEYTEAFF
. | 16 | TRBJ2-3 | TRBV5-1 | TRBD1 | TGCGCCAGCAGCTGGGGGACAGTGGCTACCACAGATACGCAGTATTTT | CASSWGTVATTDTQYF
. | 12 | TRBJ1-1 | TRBV5-1 | . | TGCGCCAGCAGCTTGGGAGCAGGGGAAGCTTTCTTT | CASSLGAGEAFF
. | 14 | TRBJ1-5 | TRBV2 | . | TGTGCCAGCAGTGAGTCACTAGTTATCCAGCCCCAGCATTTT | CASSESLVIQPQHF
. | 14 | TRBJ1-6 | TRBV6-4 | TRBD1 | TGTGCCAGCAGTCCCGGGACAGGGGATTCACCCCTCCACTTT | CASSPGTGDSPLHF
. | 15 | TRBJ1-2 | TRBV6-5 | . | TGTGCCAGCAGCGACCTTGGGGCCCTCAACTATGGCTACACCTTC | CASSDLGALNYGYTF
. | 15 | TRBJ1-3 | TRBV4-1 | . | TGCGCCAGCAGCCAAGGGCACGGGGCTGGAAACACCATATATTTT | CASSQGHGAGNTIYF
. | 17 | TRBJ2-5 | TRBV3-1/TRBV3-2 | TRBD2 | TGTGCCAGCAGCCAAGACTGGCTGGGGACTACAGATCAGGCGCAGTACTTC | CASSQDWLGTTDQAQYF
. | 15 | TRBJ2-5 | TRBV5-5 | TRBD2 | TGTGCCAGCAGCTTCCAGCGGGGGGGGCGAGAGACCCAGTACTTC | CASSFQRGGRETQYF
. | 14 | TRBJ2-1 | TRBV11-2 | . | TGTGCCAGCAGCTTAGATCGGAGGGGCAGTGAGCAGTTCTTC | CASSLDRRGSEQFF
. | 15 | TRBJ1-2 | TRBV5-4 | . | TGTGCCAGCAGCAGGGGCCTCGACAGTTCCTATGGCTACACCTTC | CASSRGLDSSYGYTF
. | 15 | TRBJ2-1 | TRBV6-5 | TRBD2 | TGTGCCAGCAGTAAAACTAGCGGGGGCTACAATGAGCAGTTCTTC | CASSKTSGGYNEQFF
. | 15 | TRBJ1-6 | TRBV5-1 | TRBD1 | TGCGCCAGCAGCACCGGACAGGGGACGAGTTCACCCCTCCACTTT | CASSTGQGTSSPLHF
. | 15 | TRBJ1-2 | TRBV10-3 | TRBD1 | TGTGCCATCAGTGGATACAGGGGGCCTAACTATGGCTACACCTTC | CAISGYRGPNYGYTF
. | 17 | TRBJ2-1 | TRBV18 | TRBD2 | TGTGCCAGCTCACCACGAGCGGGGGGTTCCTCCTACAATGAGCAGTTCTTC | CASSPRAGGSSYNEQFF
few | 13 | TRBJ1-1 | TRBV6-5 | . | TGTGCCAGCAGTTACTCGGGGCCCACTGAAGCTTTCTTT | CASSYSGPTEAFF
. | 15 | TRBJ1-1 | TRBV4-1 | . | TGCGCCAGCAGCCAAGATCCCGGGGAGAACACTGAAGCTTTCTTT | CASSQDPGENTEAFF
. | 16 | TRBJ1-6 | TRBV9 | . | TGTGCCAGCAGCGTGAGGGACATCTCCTATAATTCACCCCTCCACTTT | CASSVRDISYNSPLHF
. | 15 | TRBJ1-5 | TRBV19 | TRBD1 | TGTGCCAGTAGTTTCGGACAGGCTAGCAATCAGCCCCAGCATTTT | CASSFGQASNQPQHF
. | 17 | TRBJ2-2 | TRBV21-1 | . | TGTGCCAGCAGCAAACAAGGCAGCGAGGGGGACACCGGGGAGCTGTTTTTT | CASSKQGSEGDTGELFF
. | 16 | TRBJ2-5 | TRBV9 | TRBD2 | TGTGCCAGCAGCCTAACGGGGGGGCCCACCGGAGAGACCCAGTACTTC | CASSLTGGPTGETQYF
once | 10 | TRBJ2-1 | TRBV23-1 | . | TGCGCCAGCAGGCGTTATGAGCAGTTCTTC | CASRRYEQFF
. | 16 | TRBJ1-5 | TRBV24-1 | TRBD1 | TGTGCCACCAGTGATCCCGGGACAGATAGCAATCAGCCCCAGCATTTT | CATSDPGTDSNQPQHF
. | 13 | TRBJ1-1 | TRBV5-1 | . | TGCGCCAGCAGCTTAACAGTCCTCACTGAAGCTTTCTTT | CASSLTVLTEAFF
. | 13 | TRBJ2-6 | TRBV30 | . | TGTGCCTGGAGCTTCGGTGGGGCCAACGTCCTGACTTTC | CAWSFGGANVLTF
. | 14 | TRBJ1-3 | TRBV6-1 | . | TGTGCCAGCAGTGATCACAGGGCTGGAAACACCATATATTTT | CASSDHRAGNTIYF
. | 15 | TRBJ2-1 | TRBV2 | TRBD2 | TGTGCCAGCAGTGAAGCGCTGGGACTAGCTCATGAGCAGTTCTTC | CASSEALGLAHEQFF
. | 15 | TRBJ1-6 | TRBV10-3 | . | TGTGCCATCAGGGCAGGGGAAGGGGATAATTCACCCCTCCACTTT | CAIRAGEGDNSPLHF
. | 16 | TRBJ1-6 | TRBV10-3 | . | TGTGCCATCCGGATGGCAGTGGGCAGAAATAATTCACCCCTCCACTTT | CAIRMAVGRNNSPLHF
. | 12 | TRBJ1-1 | TRBV29-1 | . | TGCAGCGTTGGGGGCAGAGAGACTGAAGCTTTCTTT | CSVGGRETEAFF
. | 14 | TRBJ1-4 | TRBV5-1 | TRBD1 | TGCGCCAGCAGCCCGGGACAGACCCACGAAAAACTGTTTTTT | CASSPGQTHEKLFF
. | 12 | TRBJ2-3 | TRBV6-6 | . | TGTGCCAGCAGTTCGCCCGCGGGTACGCAGTATTTT | CASSSPAGTQYF
. | 16 | TRBJ1-5 | TRBV4-1 | . | TGCGCCAGCAGCCAAAACCCGAGTTTGAGCAATCAGCCCCAGCATTTT | CASSQNPSLSNQPQHF
. | 17 | TRBJ1-2 | TRBV2 | . | TGTGCCAGCATCACGAAGTTAGCGTCCCGCTCCGAAGATGGCTACACCTTC | CASITKLASRSEDGYTF
. | 16 | TRBJ1-2 | TRBV9 | . | TGTGCCAGCAGCGTAGAGCCGATCCCTCCAAACTATGGCTACACCTTC | CASSVEPIPPNYGYTF
. | 12 | TRBJ1-5 | TRBV2 | . | TGTGCCAGCAGTGGGGCCCATCAGCCCCAGCATTTT | CASSGAHQPQHF
. | 14 | TRBJ1-5 | TRBV3-1/TRBV3-2 | . | TGTGCCAGCAGCCAAGGGGGAGACAATCAGCCCCAGCATTTT | CASSQGGDNQPQHF
few | 13 | TRBJ1-2 | TRBV12-1 | . | TGTGCCAGCAGCCGAGTGGAGGGCAATGGCTACACCTTC | CASSRVEGNGYTF
few | 12 | TRBJ1-1 | TRBV18 | TRBD1 | TGTGCCAGCTCCTCAGGGGGTTCGGAAGCTTTCTTT | CASSSGGSEAFF
. | 16 | TRBJ1-4 | TRBV15 | . | TGTGCCACCAGCAGATCCTGGGGGGAGGCTAATGAAAAACTGTTTTTT | CATSRSWGEANEKLFF
. | 16 | TRBJ2-3 | TRBV5-1 | TRBD2 | TGCGCCAGCAGCTTGTATAGCGGGGCGATCACAGATACGCAGTATTTT | CASSLYSGAITDTQYF
. | 16 | TRBJ1-1 | TRBV5-1 | TRBD1 | TGCGCCAGCAGCTTGGGCCCAGGGGGCTCGAACACTGAAGCTTTCTTT | CASSLGPGGSNTEAFF
once | 13 | TRBJ1-2 | TRBV29-1 | . | TGCAGCGTTGAAGGTGGAGACCTCTATGGCTACACCTTC | CSVEGGDLYGYTF
. | 15 | TRBJ1-1 | TRBV9 | . | TGTGCCAGCAGCGCCGAGGGGGGGATGAGGTCTGAAGCTTTCTTT | CASSAEGGMRSEAFF
. | 14 | TRBJ1-1 | TRBV20-1 | TRBD1 | TGCAGTGCTAGTGGACAGGGGGGGAACACTGAAGCTTTCTTT | CSASGQGGNTEAFF
. | 16 | TRBJ2-1 | TRBV5-8 | TRBD2 | TGTGCCAGCAGCTTACGTCCTAGCGGGGGGTACAATGAGCAGTTCTTC | CASSLRPSGGYNEQFF
. | 16 | TRBJ1-5 | TRBV21-1 | . | TGTGCCAGCAGCGGATACAGATTACCTAGCAATCAGCCCCAGCATTTT | CASSGYRLPSNQPQHF
. | 15 | TRBJ2-5 | TRBV21-1 | . | TGTGCCAGCAGCCCCTGGGCGGGGGCCTGTGAGACCCAGTACTTC | CASSPWAGACETQYF
. | 12 | TRBJ1-1 | TRBV12-3/TRBV12-4 | . | TGTGCCAGCAGTTTATACGGGAATCGAGCTTTCTTT | CASSLYGNRAFF
. | 18 | TRBJ1-3 | TRBV12-5 | TRBD1 | TGTGCTAGTGGTTTGGTACTCGTCGAGGGGGCCTCTGGAAACACCATATATTTT | CASGLVLVEGASGNTIYF